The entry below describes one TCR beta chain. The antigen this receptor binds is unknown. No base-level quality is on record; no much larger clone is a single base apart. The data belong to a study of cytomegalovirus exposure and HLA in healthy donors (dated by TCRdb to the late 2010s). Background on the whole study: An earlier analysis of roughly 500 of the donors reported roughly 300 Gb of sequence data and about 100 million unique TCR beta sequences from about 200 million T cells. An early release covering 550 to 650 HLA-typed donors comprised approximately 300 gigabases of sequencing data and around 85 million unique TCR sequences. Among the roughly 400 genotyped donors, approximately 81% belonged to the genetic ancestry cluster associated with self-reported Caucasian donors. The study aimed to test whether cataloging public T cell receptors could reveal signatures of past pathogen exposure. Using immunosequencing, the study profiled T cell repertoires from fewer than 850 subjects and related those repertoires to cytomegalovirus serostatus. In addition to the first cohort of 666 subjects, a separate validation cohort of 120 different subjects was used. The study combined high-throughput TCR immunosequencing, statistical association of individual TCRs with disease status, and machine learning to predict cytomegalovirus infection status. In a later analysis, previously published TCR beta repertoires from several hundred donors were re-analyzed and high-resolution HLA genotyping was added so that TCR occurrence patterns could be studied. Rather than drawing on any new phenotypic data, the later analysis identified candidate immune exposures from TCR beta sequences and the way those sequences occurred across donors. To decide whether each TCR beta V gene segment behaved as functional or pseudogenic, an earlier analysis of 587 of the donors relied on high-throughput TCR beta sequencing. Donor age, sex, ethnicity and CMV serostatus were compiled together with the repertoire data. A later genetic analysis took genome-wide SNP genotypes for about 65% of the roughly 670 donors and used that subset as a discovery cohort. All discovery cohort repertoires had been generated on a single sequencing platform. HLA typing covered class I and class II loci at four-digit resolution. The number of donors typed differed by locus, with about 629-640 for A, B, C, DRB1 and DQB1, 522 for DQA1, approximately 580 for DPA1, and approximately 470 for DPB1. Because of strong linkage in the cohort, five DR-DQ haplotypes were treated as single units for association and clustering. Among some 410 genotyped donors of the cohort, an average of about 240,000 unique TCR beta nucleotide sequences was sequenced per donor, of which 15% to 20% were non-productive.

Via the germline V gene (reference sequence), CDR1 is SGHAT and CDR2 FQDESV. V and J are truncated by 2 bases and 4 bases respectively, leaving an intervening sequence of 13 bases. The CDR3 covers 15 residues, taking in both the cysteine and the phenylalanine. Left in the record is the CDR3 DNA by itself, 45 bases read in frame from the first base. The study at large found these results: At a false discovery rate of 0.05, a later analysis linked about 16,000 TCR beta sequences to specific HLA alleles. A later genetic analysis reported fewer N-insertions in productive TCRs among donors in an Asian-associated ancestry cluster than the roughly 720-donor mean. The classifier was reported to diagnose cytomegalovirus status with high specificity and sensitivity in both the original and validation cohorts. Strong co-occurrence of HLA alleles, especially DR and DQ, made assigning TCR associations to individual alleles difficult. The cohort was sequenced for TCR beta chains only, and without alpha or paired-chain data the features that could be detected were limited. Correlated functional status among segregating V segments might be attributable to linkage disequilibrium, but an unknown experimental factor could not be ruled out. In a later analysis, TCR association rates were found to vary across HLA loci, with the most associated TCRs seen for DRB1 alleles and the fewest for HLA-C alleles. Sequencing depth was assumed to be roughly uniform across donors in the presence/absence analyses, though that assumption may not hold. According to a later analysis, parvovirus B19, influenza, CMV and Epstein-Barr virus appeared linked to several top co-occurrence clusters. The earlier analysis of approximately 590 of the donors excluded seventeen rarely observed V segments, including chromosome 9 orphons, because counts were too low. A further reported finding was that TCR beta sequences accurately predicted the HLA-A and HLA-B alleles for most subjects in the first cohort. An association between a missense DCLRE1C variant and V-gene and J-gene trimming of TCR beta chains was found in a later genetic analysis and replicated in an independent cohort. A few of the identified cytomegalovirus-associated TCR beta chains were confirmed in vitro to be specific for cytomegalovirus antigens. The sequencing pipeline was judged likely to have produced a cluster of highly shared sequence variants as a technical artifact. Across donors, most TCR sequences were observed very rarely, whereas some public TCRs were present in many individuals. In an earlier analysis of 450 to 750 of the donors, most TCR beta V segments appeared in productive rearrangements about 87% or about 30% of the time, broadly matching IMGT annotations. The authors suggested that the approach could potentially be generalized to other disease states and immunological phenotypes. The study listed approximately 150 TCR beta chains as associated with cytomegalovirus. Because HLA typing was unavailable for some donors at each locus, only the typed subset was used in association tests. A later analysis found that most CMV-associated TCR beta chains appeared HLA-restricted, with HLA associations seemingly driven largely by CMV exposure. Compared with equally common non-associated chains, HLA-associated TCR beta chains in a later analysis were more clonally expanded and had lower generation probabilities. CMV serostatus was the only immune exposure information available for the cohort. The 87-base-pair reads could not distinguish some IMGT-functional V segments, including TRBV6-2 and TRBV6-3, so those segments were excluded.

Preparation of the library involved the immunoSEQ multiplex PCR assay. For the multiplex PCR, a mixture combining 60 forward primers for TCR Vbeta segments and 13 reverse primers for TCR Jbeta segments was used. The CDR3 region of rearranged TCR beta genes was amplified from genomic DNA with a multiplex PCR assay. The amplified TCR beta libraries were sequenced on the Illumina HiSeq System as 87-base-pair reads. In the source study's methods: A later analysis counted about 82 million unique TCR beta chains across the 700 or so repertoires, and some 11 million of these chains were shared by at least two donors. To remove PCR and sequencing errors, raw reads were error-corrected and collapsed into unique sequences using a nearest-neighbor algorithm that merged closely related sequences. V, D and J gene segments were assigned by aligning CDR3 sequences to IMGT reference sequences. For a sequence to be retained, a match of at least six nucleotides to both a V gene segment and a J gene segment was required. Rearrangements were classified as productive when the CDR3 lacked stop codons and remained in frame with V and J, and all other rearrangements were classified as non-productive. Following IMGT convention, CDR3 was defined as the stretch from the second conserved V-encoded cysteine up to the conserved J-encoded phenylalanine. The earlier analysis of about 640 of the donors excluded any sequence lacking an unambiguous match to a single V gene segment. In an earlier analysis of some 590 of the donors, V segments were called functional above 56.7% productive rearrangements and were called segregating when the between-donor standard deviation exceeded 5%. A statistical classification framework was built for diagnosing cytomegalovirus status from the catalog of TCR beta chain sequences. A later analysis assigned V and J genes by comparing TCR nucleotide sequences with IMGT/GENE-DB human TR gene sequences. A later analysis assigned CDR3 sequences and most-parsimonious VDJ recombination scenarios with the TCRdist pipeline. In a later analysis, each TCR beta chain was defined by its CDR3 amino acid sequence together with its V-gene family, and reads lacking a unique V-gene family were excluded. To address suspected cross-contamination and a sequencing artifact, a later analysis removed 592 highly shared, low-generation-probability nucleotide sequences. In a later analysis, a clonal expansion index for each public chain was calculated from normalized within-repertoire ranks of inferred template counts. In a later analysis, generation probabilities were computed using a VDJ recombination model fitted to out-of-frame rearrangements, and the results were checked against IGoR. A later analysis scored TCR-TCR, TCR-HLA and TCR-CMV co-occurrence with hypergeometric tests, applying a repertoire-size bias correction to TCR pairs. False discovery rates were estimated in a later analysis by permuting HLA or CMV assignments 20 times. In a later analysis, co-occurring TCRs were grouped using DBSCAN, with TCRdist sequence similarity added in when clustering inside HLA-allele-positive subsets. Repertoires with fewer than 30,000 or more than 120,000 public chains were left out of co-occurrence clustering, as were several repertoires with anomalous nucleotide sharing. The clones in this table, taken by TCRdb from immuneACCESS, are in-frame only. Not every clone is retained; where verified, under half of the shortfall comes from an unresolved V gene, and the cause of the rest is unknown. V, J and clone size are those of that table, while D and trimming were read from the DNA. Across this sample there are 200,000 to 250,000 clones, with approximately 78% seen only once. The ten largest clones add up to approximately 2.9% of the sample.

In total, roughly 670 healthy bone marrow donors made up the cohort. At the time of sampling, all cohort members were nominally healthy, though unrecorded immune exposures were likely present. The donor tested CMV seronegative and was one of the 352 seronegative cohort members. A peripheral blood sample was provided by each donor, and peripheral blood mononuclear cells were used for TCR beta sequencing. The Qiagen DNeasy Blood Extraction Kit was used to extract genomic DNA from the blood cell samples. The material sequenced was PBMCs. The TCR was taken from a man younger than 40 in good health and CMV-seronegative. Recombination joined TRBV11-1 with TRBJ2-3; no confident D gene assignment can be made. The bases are TGTGCCAGCAGCTTATCTAGACTGACCCCAGATACGCAGTATTTT. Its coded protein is CASSLSRLTPDTQYF.